This TCR beta chain stems from a study of breast tumors, draining lymph nodes, adjacent tissues. Findings and limits, study-wide: Tumor TCR diversity was below lymph nodes but above nontumor tissue. Findings are consistent with lymph node origin and intratumoral expansion of most tumor T cells.

MiXCR, run by TCRdb on the multiplex PCR reads, gives a single entry per CDR3 protein. Among approximately 90,000 distinct CDR3 sequences listed, 25% to 35% were seen once. This clonotype was seen repeatedly, ten times or more. What it binds is unknown. V shed 4 bases and J 2 bases; nucleotides not matched to a gene: 10. The CDR3 contains 17 residues. Germline CDR1 is ENHRY and CDR2 is SYGVKD. Breast cancer patients provided tissue from their axillary draining lymph nodes. The chain carries TRBV10-3 and TRBJ2-3; 9 bases line up with TRBD1. The sequencing sample was made of axillary lymph node tissue. The sequence came from a female donor with breast cancer. Some clones in this sample may be carry-over from other donors' samples. CDR3 residues: CAISAFPGQGSTDTQYF. The DNA for the CDR3 is TGTGCCATCAGTGCCTTCCCGGGACAGGGATCCACAGATACGCAGTATTTT.